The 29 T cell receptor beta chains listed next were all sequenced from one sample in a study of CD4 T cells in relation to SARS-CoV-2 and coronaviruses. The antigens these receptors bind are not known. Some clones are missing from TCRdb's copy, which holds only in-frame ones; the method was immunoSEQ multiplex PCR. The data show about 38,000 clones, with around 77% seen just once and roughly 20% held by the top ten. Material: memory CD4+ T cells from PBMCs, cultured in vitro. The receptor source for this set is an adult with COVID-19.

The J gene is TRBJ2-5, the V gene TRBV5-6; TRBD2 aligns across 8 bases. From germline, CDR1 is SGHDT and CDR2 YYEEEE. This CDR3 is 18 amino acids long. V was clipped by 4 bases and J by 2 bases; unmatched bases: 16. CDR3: CASSPGPGGRSGQETQYF. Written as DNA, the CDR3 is TGTGCCAGCAGCCCCGGGCCCGGCGGGAGGTCAGGGCAAGAGACCCAGTACTTC.

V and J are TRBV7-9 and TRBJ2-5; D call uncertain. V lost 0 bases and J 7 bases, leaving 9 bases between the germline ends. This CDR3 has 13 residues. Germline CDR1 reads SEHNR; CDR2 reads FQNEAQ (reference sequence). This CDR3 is CASSLAEPWTQYF. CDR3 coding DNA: TGTGCCAGCAGCTTAGCGGAGCCCTGGACCCAGTACTTC.

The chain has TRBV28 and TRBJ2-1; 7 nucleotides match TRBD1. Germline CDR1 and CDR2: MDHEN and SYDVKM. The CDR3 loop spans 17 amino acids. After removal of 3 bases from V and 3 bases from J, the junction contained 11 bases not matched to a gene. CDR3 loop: CASSFTRIGTVYNEQFF. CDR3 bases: TGTGCCAGCAGTTTCACCCGAATCGGGACAGTCTACAATGAGCAGTTCTTC.

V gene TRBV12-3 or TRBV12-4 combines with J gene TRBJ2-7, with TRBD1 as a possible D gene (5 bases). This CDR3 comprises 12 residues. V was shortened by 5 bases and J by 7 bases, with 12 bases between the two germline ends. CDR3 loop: CASSQGFEEQYF. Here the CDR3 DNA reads TGTGCCAGCAGTCAGGGATTTGAAGAGCAGTACTTC.

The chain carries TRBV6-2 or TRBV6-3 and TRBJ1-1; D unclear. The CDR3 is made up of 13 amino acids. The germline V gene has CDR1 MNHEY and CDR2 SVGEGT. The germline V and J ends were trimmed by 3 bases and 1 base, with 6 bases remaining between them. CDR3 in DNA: TGTGCCAGCAGTTATCTGGCGAACACTGAAGCTTTCTTT. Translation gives CASSYLANTEAFF.

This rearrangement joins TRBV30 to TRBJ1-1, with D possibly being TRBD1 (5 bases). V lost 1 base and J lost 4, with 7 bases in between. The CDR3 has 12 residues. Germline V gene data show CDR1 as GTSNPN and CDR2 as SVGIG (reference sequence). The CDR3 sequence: CAWSGGVTEAFF. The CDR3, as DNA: TGTGCCTGGAGTGGGGGGGTCACTGAAGCTTTCTTT.

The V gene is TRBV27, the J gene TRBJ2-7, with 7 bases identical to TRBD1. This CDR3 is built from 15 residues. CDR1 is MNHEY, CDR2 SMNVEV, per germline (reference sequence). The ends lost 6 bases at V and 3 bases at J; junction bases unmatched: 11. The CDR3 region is CASRPGTAIIYEQYF. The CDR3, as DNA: TGTGCCAGCAGACCCGGGACAGCGATCATCTACGAGCAGTACTTC.

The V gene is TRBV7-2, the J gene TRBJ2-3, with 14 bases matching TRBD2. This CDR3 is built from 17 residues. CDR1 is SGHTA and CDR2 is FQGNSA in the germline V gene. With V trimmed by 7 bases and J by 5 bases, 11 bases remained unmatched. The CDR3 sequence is CASTQGGLAGEVDTQYF. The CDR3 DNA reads TGTGCCAGCACCCAGGGGGGACTAGCGGGAGAGGTAGATACGCAGTATTTT.

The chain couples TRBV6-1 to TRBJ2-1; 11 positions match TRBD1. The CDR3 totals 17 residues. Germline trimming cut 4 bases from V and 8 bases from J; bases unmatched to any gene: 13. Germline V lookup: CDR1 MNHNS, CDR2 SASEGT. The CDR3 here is CASSGTGGWGDSHEQFF. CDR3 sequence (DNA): TGTGCCAGCAGTGGGACAGGGGGCTGGGGAGATAGCCATGAGCAGTTCTTC.

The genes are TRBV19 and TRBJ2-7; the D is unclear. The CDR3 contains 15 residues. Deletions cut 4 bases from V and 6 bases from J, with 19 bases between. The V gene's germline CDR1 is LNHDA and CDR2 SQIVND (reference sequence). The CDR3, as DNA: TGTGCCAGTAGTAATCTTGGGGAACCCTTCTCCGAGCAGTACTTC. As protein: CASSNLGEPFSEQYF.

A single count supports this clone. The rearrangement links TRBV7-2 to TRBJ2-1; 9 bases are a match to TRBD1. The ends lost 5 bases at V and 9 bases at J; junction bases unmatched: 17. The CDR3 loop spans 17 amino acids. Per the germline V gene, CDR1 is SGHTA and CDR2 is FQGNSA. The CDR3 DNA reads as TGTGCCAGCAGCCGCGGTGGCGGGACAGGGTTGACTGGTGAGCAGTTCTTC. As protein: CASSRGGGTGLTGEQFF.

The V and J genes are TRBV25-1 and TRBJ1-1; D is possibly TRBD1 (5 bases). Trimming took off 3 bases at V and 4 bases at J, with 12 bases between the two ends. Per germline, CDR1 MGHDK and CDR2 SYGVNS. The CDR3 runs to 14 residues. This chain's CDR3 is CASSDQGWGTEAFF. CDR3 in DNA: TGTGCCAGCAGTGACCAGGGCTGGGGCACTGAAGCTTTCTTT.

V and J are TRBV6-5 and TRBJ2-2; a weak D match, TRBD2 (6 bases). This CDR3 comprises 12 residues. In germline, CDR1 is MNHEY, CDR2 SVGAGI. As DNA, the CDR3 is TGTGGGGTTAGCGGCAACACCGGGGAGCTGTTTTTT. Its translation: CGVSGNTGELFF.

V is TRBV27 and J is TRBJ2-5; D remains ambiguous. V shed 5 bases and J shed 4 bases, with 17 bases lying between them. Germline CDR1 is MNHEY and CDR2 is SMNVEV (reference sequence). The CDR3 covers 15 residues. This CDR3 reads CASSPRARFRETQYF. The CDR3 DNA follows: TGTGCCAGCAGTCCTCGGGCCCGCTTCAGAGAGACCCAGTACTTC.

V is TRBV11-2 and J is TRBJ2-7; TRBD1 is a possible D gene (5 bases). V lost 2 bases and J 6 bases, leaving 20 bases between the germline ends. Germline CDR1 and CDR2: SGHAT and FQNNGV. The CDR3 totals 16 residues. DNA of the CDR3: TGTGCCAGCAGCTTATATACAGGCGCAGGGATCAGCGAGCAGTACTTC. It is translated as CASSLYTGAGISEQYF.

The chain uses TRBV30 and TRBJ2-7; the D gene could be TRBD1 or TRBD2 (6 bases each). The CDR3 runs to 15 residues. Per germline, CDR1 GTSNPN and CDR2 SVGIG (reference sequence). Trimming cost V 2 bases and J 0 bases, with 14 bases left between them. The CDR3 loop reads CAWSRGAAGSYEQYF. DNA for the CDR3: TGTGCCTGGAGTAGGGGGGCAGCCGGCTCCTACGAGCAGTACTTC.

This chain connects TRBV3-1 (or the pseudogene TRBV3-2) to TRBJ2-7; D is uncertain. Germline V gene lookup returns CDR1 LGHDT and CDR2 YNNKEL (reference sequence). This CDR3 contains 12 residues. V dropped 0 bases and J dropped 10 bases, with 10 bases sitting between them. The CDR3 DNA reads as TGTGCCAGCAGCCAAGATCCGGCCTATCAGTACTTC. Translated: CASSQDPAYQYF.

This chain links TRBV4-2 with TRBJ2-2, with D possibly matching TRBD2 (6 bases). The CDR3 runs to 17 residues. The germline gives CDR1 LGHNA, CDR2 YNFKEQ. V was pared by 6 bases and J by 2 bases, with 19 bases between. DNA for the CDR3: TGTGCCAGCAGAACCGAAGCCGGGAGAACTAACACCGGGGAGCTGTTTTTT. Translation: CASRTEAGRTNTGELFF.

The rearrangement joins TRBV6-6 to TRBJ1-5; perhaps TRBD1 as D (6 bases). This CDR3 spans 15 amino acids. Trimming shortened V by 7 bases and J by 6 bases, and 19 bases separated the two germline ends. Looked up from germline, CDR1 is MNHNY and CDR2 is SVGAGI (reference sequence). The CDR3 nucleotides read TGTGCCAGCACGGTCGGGGGCCTCGGGGGTCAGCCCCAGCATTTT. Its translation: CASTVGGLGGQPQHF.

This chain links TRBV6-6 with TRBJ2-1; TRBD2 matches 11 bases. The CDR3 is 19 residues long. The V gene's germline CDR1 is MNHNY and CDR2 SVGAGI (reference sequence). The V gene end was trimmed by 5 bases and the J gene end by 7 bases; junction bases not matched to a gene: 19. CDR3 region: CASSPRPTDLAGGRNEQFF. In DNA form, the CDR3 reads TGTGCCAGCAGTCCAAGACCCACTGATCTAGCGGGAGGAAGAAATGAGCAGTTCTTC.

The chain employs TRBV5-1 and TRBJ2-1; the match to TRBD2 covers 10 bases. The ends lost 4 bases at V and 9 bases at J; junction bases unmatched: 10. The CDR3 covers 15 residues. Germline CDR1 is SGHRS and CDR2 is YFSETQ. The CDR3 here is CASSLPLAGEGEQFF. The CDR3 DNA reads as TGCGCCAGCAGCCTCCCTCTAGCGGGAGAGGGTGAGCAGTTCTTC. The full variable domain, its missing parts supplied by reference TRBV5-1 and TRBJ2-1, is KAGVTQTPRYLIKTRGQQVTLSCSPISGHRSVSWYQQTPGQGLQFLFEYFSETQRNKGNFPGRFSGRQFSNSRSEMNVSTLELGDSALYLCASSLPLAGEGEQFFGPGTRLTVL.

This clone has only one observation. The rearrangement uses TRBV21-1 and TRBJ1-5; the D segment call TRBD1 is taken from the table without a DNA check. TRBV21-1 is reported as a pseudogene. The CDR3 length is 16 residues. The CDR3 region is CASSKDHRVHNQPQHF. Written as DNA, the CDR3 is TGTGCCAGCAGCAAAGATCACAGGGTTCACAATCAGCCCCAGCATTTT.

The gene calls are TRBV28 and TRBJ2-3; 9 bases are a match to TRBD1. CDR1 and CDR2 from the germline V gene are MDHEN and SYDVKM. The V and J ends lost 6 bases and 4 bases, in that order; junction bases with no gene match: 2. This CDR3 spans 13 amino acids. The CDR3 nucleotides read TGTGCCAGCAGGGACAGGGGCGCAGATACGCAGTATTTT. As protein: CASRDRGADTQYF.

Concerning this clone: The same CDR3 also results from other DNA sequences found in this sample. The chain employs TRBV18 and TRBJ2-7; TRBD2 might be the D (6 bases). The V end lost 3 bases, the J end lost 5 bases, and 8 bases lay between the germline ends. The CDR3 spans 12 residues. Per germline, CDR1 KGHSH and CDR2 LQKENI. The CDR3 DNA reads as TGTGCCAGCTCACCGCGGGACGACGAGCAGTACTTC. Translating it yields CASSPRDDEQYF.

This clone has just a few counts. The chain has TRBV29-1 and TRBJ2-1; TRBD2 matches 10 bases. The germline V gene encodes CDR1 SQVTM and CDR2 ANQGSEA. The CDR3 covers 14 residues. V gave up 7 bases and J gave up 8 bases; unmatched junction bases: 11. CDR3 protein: CSGTNLAGDHEQFF. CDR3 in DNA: TGCAGCGGGACGAACCTAGCGGGAGACCATGAGCAGTTCTTC.

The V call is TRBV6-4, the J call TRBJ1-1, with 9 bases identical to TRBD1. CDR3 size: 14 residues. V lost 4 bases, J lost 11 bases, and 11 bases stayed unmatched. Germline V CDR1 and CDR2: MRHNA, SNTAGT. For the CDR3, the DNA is TGTGCCAGCAGTGCCCAGACAGGGGGGACACGGGCTTTCTTT. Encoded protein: CASSAQTGGTRAFF.

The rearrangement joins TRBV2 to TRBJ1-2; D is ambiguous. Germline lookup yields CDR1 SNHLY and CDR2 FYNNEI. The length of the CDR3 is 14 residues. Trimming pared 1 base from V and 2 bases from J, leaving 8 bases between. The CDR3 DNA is TGTGCCAGCAGTGAAGGGGTTGGCAACTATGGCTACACCTTC. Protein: CASSEGVGNYGYTF.

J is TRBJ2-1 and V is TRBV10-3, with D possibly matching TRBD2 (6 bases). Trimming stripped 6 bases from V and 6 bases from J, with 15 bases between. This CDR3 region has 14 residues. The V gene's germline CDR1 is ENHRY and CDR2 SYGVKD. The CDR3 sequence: CAIRRDDVRNEQFF. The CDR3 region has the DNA TGTGCCATCAGGCGGGACGACGTACGCAATGAGCAGTTCTTC.

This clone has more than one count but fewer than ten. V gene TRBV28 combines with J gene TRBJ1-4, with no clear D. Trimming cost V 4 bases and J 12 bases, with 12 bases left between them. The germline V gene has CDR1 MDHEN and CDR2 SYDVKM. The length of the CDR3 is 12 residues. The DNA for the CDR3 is TGTGCCAGCAGTTCCGTCACGAGGCAACTGTTTTTT. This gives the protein CASSSVTRQLFF.